The rows below give T cell receptor beta chains drawn from one sample of a study of blood T cell repertoires in COVID-19. Using immunoSEQ multiplex PCR, the repertoire was profiled, and TCRdb retains in-frame clones only, with some absent. The sample lists 190,000 or so clones, more than 70% seen once, with around 9% in the top ten. The sample comprised PBMCs or T cells enriched from blood (not recorded which). The receptor source for this set is a woman aged 30 to 39 who had recovered from COVID-19. CDR3s include the opening cysteine and the closing phenylalanine or tryptophan. The D gene is left open where the match is weak. The listing skips clone size in some rows; elsewhere it reads once, few, many or a size class.

V,size,D,J,CDR3,DNA
TRBV2,-,-,TRBJ1-1,CASRTGDTEAFF,TGTGCCAGCAGAACAGGAGACACTGAAGCTTTCTTT
TRBV6-5,-,TRBD1,TRBJ1-2,CATHAGTGYGYTF,TGTGCCACCCACGCCGGGACAGGATATGGCTACACCTTC
TRBV24-1,-,TRBD1,TRBJ1-3,CATRETGASGNTIYF,TGTGCCACCAGGGAGACAGGGGCTTCTGGAAACACCATATATTTT
TRBV2,-,TRBD2,TRBJ2-7,CASSVAQTSGRNEQYF,TGTGCCAGCAGTGTGGCGCAAACTAGCGGGAGGAACGAGCAGTACTTC
TRBV7-8,-,TRBD1,TRBJ1-2,CASSPEDRGENYGYTF,TGTGCCAGCAGCCCAGAGGACAGGGGGGAAAACTATGGCTACACCTTC
TRBV5-4,-,TRBD1,TRBJ1-2,CASSRMGQGARGYTF,TGTGCCAGCAGTAGAATGGGACAGGGGGCTAGGGGCTACACCTTC
TRBV7-2,-,TRBD2,TRBJ2-3,CASSWTSGGTDTQYF,TGTGCCAGCAGCTGGACTAGCGGAGGCACAGATACGCAGTATTTT
TRBV7-9,-,TRBD2,TRBJ2-3,CASSLPQTSVTDTQYF,TGTGCCAGCAGCTTACCCCAAACTAGCGTCACAGATACGCAGTATTTT
TRBV11-1,once,-,TRBJ1-2,CASSADAARGGYTF,TGTGCCAGCAGCGCCGATGCCGCCAGGGGTGGCTACACCTTC
TRBV6-5,-,TRBD1,TRBJ1-2,CAGLDRDTSYGYTF,TGTGCCGGCCTCGACAGGGACACATCCTATGGCTACACCTTC
TRBV19,-,-,TRBJ2-7,CASTGGALPTYEQYF,TGTGCCAGCACAGGAGGGGCCTTACCAACCTACGAGCAGTACTTC
TRBV5-1,once,TRBD1,TRBJ2-1,CASSFETGGRVEQFF,TGCGCCAGCAGCTTTGAGACAGGGGGCAGGGTTGAGCAGTTCTTC
TRBV5-6,few,-,TRBJ2-5,CASSLGVAAFGTQYF,TGTGCCAGCAGCTTAGGGGTAGCGGCCTTCGGGACCCAGTACTTC
TRBV4-1,-,-,TRBJ1-3,CASSQDQGNTIYF,TGCGCCAGCAGCCAAGATCAAGGAAACACCATATATTTT
TRBV7-9,-,-,TRBJ2-3,CASSPSFRYTQYF,TGTGCCAGCAGCCCCTCCTTTAGATATACGCAGTATTTT
TRBV5-4,-,TRBD2,TRBJ2-5,CASSSGTSGSSGGETQYF,TGTGCCAGCAGCTCGGGGACTAGCGGGAGCTCCGGTGGAGAGACCCAGTACTTC
TRBV4-2,once,-,TRBJ1-1,CASSHGGGTEAFF,TGTGCCAGCAGCCACGGGGGAGGGACTGAAGCTTTCTTT
TRBV5-4,-,TRBD2,TRBJ2-1,CASSLTGTRGYNEQFF,TGTGCCAGCAGCCTCACCGGGACTAGAGGCTACAATGAGCAGTTCTTC
TRBV7-9,-,TRBD2,TRBJ2-2,CASSLILGLAYTGELFF,TGTGCCAGCAGCTTAATTTTGGGACTAGCGTACACCGGGGAGCTGTTTTTT
TRBV27,-,-,TRBJ1-5,CASSFRGNQPQHF,TGTGCCAGCAGTTTCAGGGGAAATCAGCCCCAGCATTTT
TRBV28,-,TRBD1,TRBJ1-1,CASSSFRDRGSRNTEAFF,TGTGCCAGCAGTTCCTTCAGAGACAGGGGTAGCAGGAACACTGAAGCTTTCTTT
TRBV14,-,TRBD1,TRBJ2-7,CASSQNVPGQAEYEQYF,TGTGCCAGCAGCCAGAACGTTCCGGGACAGGCAGAATACGAGCAGTACTTC
TRBV7-9,few,-,TRBJ2-3,CASTQQVITDTQYF,TGTGCCAGCACCCAACAGGTGATCACAGATACGCAGTATTTT
TRBV7-8,-,TRBD1,TRBJ2-2,CASSFRDRGSGELFF,TGTGCCAGCAGCTTCCGGGACAGGGGAAGCGGGGAGCTGTTTTTT
TRBV11-2,many,-,TRBJ2-7,CASSLGGGSAYEQYF,TGTGCCAGCAGCTTAGGTGGGGGGTCAGCCTACGAGCAGTACTTC
TRBV9,-,TRBD2,TRBJ2-7,CASSLSGSGYEQYF,TGTGCCAGCAGCCTTAGCGGGAGCGGCTACGAGCAGTACTTC